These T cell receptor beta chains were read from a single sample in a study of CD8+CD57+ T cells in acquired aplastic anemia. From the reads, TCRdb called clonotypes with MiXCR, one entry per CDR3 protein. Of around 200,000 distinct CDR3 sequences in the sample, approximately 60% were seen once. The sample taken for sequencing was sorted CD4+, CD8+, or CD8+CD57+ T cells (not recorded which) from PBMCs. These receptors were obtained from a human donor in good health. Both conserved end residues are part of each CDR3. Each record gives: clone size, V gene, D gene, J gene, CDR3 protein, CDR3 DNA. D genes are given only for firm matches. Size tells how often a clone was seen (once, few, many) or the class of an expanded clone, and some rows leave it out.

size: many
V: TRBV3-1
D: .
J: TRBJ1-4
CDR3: CASSHRQVVGEKLFF
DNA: TGTGCCAGCAGCCATCGACAGGTAGTAGGTGAAAAACTGTTTTTT

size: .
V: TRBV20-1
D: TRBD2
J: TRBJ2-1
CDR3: CSAPGGGGRDYNEQFF
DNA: TGCAGTGCCCCTGGGGGGGGGGGGAGAGACTACAATGAGCAGTTCTTC

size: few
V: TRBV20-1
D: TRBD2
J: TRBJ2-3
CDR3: CSATSTSGPTDTQYF
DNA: TGCAGTGCTACTTCGACTAGCGGGCCTACAGATACGCAGTATTTT

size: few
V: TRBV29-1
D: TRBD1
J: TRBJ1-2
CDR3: CSSSGGDYGYTF
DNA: TGCAGCTCCTCAGGGGGAGACTATGGCTACACCTTC

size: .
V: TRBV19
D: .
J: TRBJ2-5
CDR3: CASSIITETQETQYF
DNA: TGTGCCAGTAGTATAATAACAGAGACACAAGAGACCCAGTACTTC

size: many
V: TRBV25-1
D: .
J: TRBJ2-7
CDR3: CASSAKIIPGYEQYF
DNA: TGTGCCAGCAGTGCAAAGATCATTCCGGGCTACGAGCAGTACTTC

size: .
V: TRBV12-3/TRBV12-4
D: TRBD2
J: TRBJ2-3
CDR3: CASSYRTSGSDTQYF
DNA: TGTGCCAGCAGTTACCGGACTAGCGGTTCAGATACGCAGTATTTT

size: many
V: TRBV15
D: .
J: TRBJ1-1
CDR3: CATSRGPGTSDTEAFF
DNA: TGTGCCACCAGCAGAGGCCCCGGGACATCGGACACTGAAGCTTTCTTT

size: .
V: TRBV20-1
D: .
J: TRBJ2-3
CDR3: CSAREGVSTDTQYF
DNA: TGCAGTGCTAGAGAGGGGGTGAGCACAGATACGCAGTATTTT

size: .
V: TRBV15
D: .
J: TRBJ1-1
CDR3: CATSRDGQQNTEAFF
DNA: TGTGCCACCAGCAGAGATGGACAACAGAACACTGAAGCTTTCTTT

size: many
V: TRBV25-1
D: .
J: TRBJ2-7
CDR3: CASSDRGTGSEQYF
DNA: TGTGCCAGCAGTGACCGGGGCACAGGGTCCGAGCAGTACTTC

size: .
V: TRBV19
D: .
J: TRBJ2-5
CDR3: CASSTGWQTQYF
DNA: TGTGCCAGTAGTACGGGGTGGCAGACCCAGTACTTC

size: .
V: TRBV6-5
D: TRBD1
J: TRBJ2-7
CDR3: CASGTGDEQYF
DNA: TGTGCCAGCGGGACAGGGGACGAGCAGTACTTC

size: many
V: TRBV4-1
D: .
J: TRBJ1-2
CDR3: CASSQERAVDGYTF
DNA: TGCGCCAGCAGCCAAGAAAGGGCCGTTGATGGCTACACCTTC

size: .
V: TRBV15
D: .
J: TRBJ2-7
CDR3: CATSRSSYEQYF
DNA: TGTGCCACCAGCCGTTCTTCCTACGAGCAGTACTTC

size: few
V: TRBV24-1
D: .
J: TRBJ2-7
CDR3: CATSDLTRQYF
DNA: TGTGCCACCAGTGACCTGACTCGGCAGTACTTC

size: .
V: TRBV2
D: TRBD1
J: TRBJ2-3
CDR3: CASKRGQGAPTDTQYF
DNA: TGTGCCAGCAAAAGGGGACAGGGGGCCCCCACAGATACGCAGTATTTT

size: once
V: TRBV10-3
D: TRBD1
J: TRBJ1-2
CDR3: CAISWTGEAWSGYTF
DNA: TGTGCCATCAGTTGGACAGGGGAGGCGTGGAGTGGCTACACCTTC

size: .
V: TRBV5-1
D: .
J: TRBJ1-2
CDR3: CASSLMGLSGGYTF
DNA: TGCGCCAGCAGCTTGATGGGGCTTTCGGGCGGCTACACCTTC

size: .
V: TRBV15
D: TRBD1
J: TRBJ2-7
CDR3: CATSSRLGGLSYEQYF
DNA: TGTGCCACCAGCAGCCGCCTAGGGGGCTTGTCATACGAGCAGTACTTC

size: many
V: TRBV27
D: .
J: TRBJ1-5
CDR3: CASSLTSPSNQPQHF
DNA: TGTGCCAGCAGTCTAACGTCCCCCAGCAATCAGCCCCAGCATTTT

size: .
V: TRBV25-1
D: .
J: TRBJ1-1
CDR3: CASTSRGGREAFF
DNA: TGTGCCAGCACATCGCGGGGGGGACGTGAAGCTTTCTTT

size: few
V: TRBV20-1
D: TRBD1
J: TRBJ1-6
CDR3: CSAPGQAGSPLHF
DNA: TGCAGTGCTCCGGGACAGGCCGGTTCACCCCTCCACTTT

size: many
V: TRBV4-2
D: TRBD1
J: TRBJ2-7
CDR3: CASSPQGQAPYEQYF
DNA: TGTGCCAGCAGCCCCCAGGGACAGGCGCCCTACGAGCAGTACTTC

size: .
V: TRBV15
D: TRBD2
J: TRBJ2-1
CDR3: CATSLAGYNEQFF
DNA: TGTGCCACCAGCTTAGCGGGTTACAATGAGCAGTTCTTC

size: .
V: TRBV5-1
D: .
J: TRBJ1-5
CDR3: CASSLVSRLLQHF
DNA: TGCGCCAGCAGCTTGGTGTCTCGCCTTCTCCAGCATTTT

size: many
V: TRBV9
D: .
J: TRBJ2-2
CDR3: CASTPWDGAGIYTGELFF
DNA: TGTGCCAGCACCCCCTGGGACGGCGCGGGGATTTACACCGGGGAGCTGTTTTTT

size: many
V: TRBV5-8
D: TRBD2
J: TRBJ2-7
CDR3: CASSSREVDYEQYF
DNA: TGTGCCAGCAGCTCCCGGGAGGTGGACTACGAGCAGTACTTC

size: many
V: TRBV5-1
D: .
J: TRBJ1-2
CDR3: CASSLGWDGPSYGYTF
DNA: TGCGCCAGCAGCTTGGGGTGGGACGGGCCCAGCTATGGCTACACCTTC

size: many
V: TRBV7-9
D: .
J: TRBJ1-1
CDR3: CASRTGNTEAFF
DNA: TGTGCCAGCAGGACAGGGAACACTGAAGCTTTCTTT

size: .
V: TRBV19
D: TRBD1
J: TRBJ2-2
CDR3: CASSIQGALAGELFF
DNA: TGTGCCAGTAGTATACAGGGGGCCTTAGCCGGGGAGCTGTTTTTT

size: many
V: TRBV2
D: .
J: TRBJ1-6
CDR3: CASSDGSGESPLHF
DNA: TGTGCCAGCAGTGATGGGTCAGGGGAATCACCCCTCCACTTT

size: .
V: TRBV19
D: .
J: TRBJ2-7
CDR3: CASSINHGGGHEQYF
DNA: TGTGCCAGTAGTATAAATCATGGTGGGGGCCACGAGCAGTACTTC

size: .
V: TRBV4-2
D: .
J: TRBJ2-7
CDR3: CASSQGLTYQDF
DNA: TGTGCCAGCAGCCAGGGACTGACCTATCAGGACTTC

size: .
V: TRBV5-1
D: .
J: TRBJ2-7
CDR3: CASSLGPGPPSYEQYF
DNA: TGCGCCAGCAGCTTGGGCCCGGGTCCTCCCTCCTACGAGCAGTACTTC

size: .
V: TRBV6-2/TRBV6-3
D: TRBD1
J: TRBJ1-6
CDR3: CASSRAGTASPLHF
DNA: TGTGCCAGCAGTCGGGCCGGGACAGCTTCACCCCTCCACTTT

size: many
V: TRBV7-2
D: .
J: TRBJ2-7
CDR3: CASRSPPYEQYF
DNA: TGTGCCAGCAGATCCCCCCCTTACGAGCAGTACTTC

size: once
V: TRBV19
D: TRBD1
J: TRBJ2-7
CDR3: CASSPSGQTYYEQYF
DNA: TGTGCCAGTAGTCCCTCGGGACAGACCTACTACGAGCAGTACTTC

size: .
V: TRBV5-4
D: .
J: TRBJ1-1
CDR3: CASTRGGIPEAFF
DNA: TGTGCCAGTACGAGGGGGGGTATACCTGAAGCTTTCTTT

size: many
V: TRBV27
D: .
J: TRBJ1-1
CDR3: CASSLWTNTEAFF
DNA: TGTGCCAGCAGTTTATGGACGAACACTGAAGCTTTCTTT

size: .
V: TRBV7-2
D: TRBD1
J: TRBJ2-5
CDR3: CASSLVGTGGLETQYF
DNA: TGTGCCAGCAGCTTAGTGGGGACAGGGGGATTGGAGACCCAGTACTTC

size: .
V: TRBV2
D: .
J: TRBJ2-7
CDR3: CASTSGISYEQYF
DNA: TGTGCCAGCACCTCCGGAATCTCCTACGAGCAGTACTTC

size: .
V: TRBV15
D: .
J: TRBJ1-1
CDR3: CATSREGEAFF
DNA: TGTGCCACCAGCAGAGAGGGTGAAGCTTTCTTT

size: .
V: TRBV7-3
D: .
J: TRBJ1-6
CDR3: CASSDGRVNNSPLHF
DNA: TGTGCCAGCAGTGATGGCAGGGTGAATAATTCACCCCTCCACTTT

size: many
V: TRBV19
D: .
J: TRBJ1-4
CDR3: CASSIVIREKLFF
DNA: TGTGCCAGTAGTATAGTTATTCGTGAAAAACTGTTTTTT

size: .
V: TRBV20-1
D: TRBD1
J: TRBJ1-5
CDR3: CSARVRGRGSNQPQHF
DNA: TGCAGTGCTAGAGTAAGGGGGCGCGGGAGCAATCAGCCCCAGCATTTT

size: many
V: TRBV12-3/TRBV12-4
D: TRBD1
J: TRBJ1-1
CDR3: CASSLTGTGVEAFF
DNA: TGTGCCAGCAGTTTAACAGGGACAGGCGTTGAAGCTTTCTTT

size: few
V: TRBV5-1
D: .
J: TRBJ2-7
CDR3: CASSNGFYEQYF
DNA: TGCGCCAGCAGCAACGGCTTCTACGAGCAGTACTTC

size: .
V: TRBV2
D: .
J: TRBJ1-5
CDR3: CASSDLRTDDQPQHF
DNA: TGTGCCAGCAGTGACTTACGGACTGACGATCAGCCCCAGCATTTT

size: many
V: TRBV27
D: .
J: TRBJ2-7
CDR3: CASIGDQSPYEQYF
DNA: TGTGCCAGCATTGGGGACCAATCTCCTTACGAGCAGTACTTC

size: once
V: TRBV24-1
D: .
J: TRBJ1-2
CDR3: CATSDVTAPHYGYTF
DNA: TGTGCCACCAGTGATGTGACAGCACCGCACTATGGCTACACCTTC

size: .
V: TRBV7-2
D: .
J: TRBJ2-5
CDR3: CASSLRADHQETQYF
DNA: TGTGCCAGCAGCTTACGGGCAGACCACCAAGAGACCCAGTACTTC

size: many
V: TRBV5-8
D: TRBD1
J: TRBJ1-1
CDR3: CASSRTGENTEAFF
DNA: TGTGCCAGCAGCCGTACAGGGGAGAACACTGAAGCTTTCTTT

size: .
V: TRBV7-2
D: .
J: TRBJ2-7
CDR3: CASSLVPRVGAYEQYF
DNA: TGTGCCAGCAGCTTAGTGCCCCGGGTGGGGGCCTACGAGCAGTACTTC